This T cell receptor (beta chain) is drawn from a study of blood T cell repertoires in COVID-19. Turning to the study itself: The samples span acute and convalescent COVID-19 from the United States, Italy and Spain. PBMCs, B-cell-depleted T cells, or T cells provided the cDNA or gDNA that made up the material.

This clone was observed a few times. Sequencing used immunoSEQ multiplex PCR; TCRdb keeps in-frame clones, though not all of them. The table lists some 74,000 clones, about nine tenths of them singletons. This CDR3 has 13 residues. V lost 7 bases and J lost 8; bases outside the gene matches: 9. The gene calls are TRBV12-3 or TRBV12-4 and TRBJ1-2; 8 positions match TRBD1. The TCR originated in a man aged 50 to 59 with active COVID-19. Input material: peripheral blood. Here the CDR3 reads CASTFGQGKGYTF. DNA for the CDR3: TGTGCCAGCACTTTCGGACAGGGTAAAGGCTACACCTTC.